This T cell receptor beta chain was identified in a study of vaccination effects on CD4 cells after COVID-19. Study-wide context: The median interval between the second dose and post-vaccine sampling was 72 days.

With V trimmed by 3 bases and J by 7 bases, 7 bases remained unmatched. The CDR3 consists of 14 residues. Germline V gene data show CDR1 as LNHDA and CDR2 as SQIVND (reference sequence). Repertoires were generated with immunoSEQ multiplex PCR, while TCRdb's copy carries only in-frame clones and drops some. Of 45,000 to 55,000 clones in the sample, around 70% were seen once. Of note for this clone: The antigen remains unidentified.

The culture ran for nine to eleven days, and then CD4+ T cells were isolated. Of the BNT162b2 and mRNA-1273 vaccines, participants received two doses of one or the other. Vaccine recipients had no previous SARS-CoV-2 infection; their nucleocapsid antibodies were negative. The receptor was isolated from a human donor who received a COVID-19 vaccine. V usage is TRBV19 and J usage is TRBJ2-3; TRBD1 matches 7 bases. The sample consisted of CD4+ T cells from PBMCs cultured without peptide, taken after COVID-19 vaccination. The CDR3 region has the DNA TGTGCCAGTAGTATCGCTTGGGACAGCTATACGCAGTATTTT. As protein: CASSIAWDSYTQYF.